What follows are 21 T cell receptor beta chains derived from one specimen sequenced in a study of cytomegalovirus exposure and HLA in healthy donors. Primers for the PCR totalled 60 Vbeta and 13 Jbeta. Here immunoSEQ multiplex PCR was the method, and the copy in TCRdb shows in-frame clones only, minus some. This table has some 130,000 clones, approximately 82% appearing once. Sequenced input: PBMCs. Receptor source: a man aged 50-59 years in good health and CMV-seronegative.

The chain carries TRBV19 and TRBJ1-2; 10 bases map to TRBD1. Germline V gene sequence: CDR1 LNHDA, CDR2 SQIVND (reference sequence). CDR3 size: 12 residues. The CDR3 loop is CATRDRGYGYTF. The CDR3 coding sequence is TGTGCGACCCGGGACAGGGGTTATGGCTACACCTTC.

The CDR3 DNA reads TGTGCCAACCAGGGATCGAACACTGAAGCTTTCTTT. Translating it yields CANQGSNTEAFF. The chain links TRBV2 to TRBJ1-1; tentative D call: TRBD1 (5 bases). V gave up 10 bases and J gave up 1 base, with 10 bases separating them. The CDR3 has 12 amino acids. Germline V gives CDR1 SNHLY, CDR2 FYNNEI.

The CDR3 sequence is CASSSKRGTGVNTGELFF. CDR3 bases: TGCGCCAGCAGCTCAAAACGCGGGACAGGGGTCAACACCGGGGAGCTGTTTTTT. The chain couples TRBV5-1 to TRBJ2-2, with TRBD1 identical over 10 bases. This CDR3 contains 18 residues. Germline assignment: CDR1 SGHRS and CDR2 YFSETQ. The J segment lost 2 bases and the V segment lost 3 bases, leaving 10 bases of the junction unmatched. Drawing the rest from reference TRBV5-1 and TRBJ2-2, the complete variable domain is KAGVTQTPRYLIKTRGQQVTLSCSPISGHRSVSWYQQTPGQGLQFLFEYFSETQRNKGNFPGRFSGRQFSNSRSEMNVSTLELGDSALYLCASSSKRGTGVNTGELFFGEGSRLTVL.

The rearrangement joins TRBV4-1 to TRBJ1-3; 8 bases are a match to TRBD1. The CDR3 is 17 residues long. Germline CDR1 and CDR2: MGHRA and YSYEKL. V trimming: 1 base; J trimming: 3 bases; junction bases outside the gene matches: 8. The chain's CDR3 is CASSQAPGQDFGNTIYF. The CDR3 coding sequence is TGCGCCAGCAGCCAAGCCCCGGGACAGGACTTTGGAAACACCATATATTTT.

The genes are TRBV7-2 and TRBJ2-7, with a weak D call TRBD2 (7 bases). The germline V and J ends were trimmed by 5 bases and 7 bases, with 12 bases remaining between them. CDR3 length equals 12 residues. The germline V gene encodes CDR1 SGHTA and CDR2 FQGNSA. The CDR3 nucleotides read TGTGCCAGCAGCGGGCGGGGGCAAGAGCAGTACTTC. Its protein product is CASSGRGQEQYF.

This CDR3 is CASSLIGGATDTQYF. CDR3 sequence (DNA): TGTGCCAGCAGCTTGATCGGGGGGGCCACAGATACGCAGTATTTT. The V call is TRBV5-4, the J call TRBJ2-3; 8 nucleotides match TRBD2. Germline CDR1 and CDR2: SGHNT and YYREEE (reference sequence). The CDR3 has 15 residues. Losses at the gene ends were 1 base for V and 2 bases for J; bases not matched to a gene: 3.

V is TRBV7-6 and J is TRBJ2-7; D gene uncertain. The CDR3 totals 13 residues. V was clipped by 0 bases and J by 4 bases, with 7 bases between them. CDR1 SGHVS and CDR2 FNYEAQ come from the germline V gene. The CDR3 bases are TGTGCCAGCAGCTTAGCGGCCAGGTACGAGCAGTACTTC. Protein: CASSLAARYEQYF.

The CDR3 region is CASSSLTGAQAEAFF. The CDR3 DNA follows: TGTGCCAGCAGCTCGTTAACAGGGGCCCAGGCTGAAGCTTTCTTT. This chain joins TRBV7-6 and TRBJ1-1; 7 bases align to TRBD1. Germline V lookup: CDR1 SGHVS, CDR2 FNYEAQ. The V gene end was trimmed by 4 bases and the J gene end by 6 bases; junction bases not matched to a gene: 11. There are 15 residues in the CDR3.

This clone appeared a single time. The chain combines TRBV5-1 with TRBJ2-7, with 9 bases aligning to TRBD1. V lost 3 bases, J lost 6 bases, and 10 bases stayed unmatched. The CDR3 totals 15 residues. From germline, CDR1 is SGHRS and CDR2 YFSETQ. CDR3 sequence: CASSWGGQGQSEQYF. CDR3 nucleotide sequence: TGCGCCAGCAGCTGGGGGGGACAGGGACAGTCCGAGCAGTACTTC.

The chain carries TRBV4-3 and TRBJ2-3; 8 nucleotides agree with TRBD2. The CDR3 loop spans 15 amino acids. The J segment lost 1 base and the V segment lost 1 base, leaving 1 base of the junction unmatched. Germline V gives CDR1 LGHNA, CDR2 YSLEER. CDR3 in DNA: TGCGCCAGCAGCCAAGGTAGCGGGGGCACAGATACGCAGTATTTT. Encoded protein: CASSQGSGGTDTQYF.

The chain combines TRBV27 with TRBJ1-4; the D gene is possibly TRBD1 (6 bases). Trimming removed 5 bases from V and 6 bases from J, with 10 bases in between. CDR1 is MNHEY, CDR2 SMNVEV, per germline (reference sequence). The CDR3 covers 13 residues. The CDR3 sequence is CASSAHRDEKLFF. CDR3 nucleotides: TGTGCCAGCAGTGCACACAGGGATGAAAAACTGTTTTTT.

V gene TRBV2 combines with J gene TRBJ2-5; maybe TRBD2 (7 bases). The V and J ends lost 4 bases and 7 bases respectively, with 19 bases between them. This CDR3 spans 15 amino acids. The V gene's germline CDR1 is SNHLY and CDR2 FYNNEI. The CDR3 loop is CASSVVGGGGWTQYF. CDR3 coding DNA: TGTGCCAGCAGTGTAGTGGGGGGGGGCGGGTGGACCCAGTACTTC. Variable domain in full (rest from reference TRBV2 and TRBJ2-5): EPEVTQTPSHQVTQMGQEVILRCVPISNHLYFYWYRQILGQKVEFLVSFYNNEISEKSEIFDDQFSVERPDGSNFTLKIRSTKLEDSAMYFCASSVVGGGGWTQYFGPGTRLLVL.

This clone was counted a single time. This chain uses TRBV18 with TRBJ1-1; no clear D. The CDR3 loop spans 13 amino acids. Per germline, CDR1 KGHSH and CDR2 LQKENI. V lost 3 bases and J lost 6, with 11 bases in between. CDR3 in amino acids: CASSPSGMSEAFF. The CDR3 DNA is TGTGCCAGCTCACCCTCGGGTATGTCTGAAGCTTTCTTT. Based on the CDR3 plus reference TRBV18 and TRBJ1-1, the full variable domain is NAGVMQNPRHLVRRRGQEARLRCSPMKGHSHVYWYRQLPEEGLKFMVYLQKENIIDESGMPKERFSAEFPKEGPSILRIQQVVRGDSAAYFCASSPSGMSEAFFGQGTRLTVV.

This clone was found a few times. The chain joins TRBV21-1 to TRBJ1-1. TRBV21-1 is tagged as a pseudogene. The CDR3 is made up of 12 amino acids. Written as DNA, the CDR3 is TGTGCCAGCAGCAAGCGCGGCACTGAAGCTTTCTTT. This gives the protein CASSKRGTEAFF.

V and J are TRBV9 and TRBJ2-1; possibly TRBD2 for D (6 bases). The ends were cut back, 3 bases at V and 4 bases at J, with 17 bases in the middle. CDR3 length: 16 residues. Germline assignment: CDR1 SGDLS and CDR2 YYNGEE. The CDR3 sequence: CASSAWGVVGYNEQFF. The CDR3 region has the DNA TGTGCCAGCAGCGCCTGGGGGGTAGTAGGTTACAATGAGCAGTTCTTC.

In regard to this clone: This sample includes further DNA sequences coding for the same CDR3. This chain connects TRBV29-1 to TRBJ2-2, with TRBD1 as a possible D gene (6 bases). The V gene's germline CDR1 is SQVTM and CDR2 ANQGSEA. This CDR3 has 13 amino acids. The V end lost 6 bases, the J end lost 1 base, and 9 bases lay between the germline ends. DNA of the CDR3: TGCAGCGTAGAGGGACAGAACACCGGGGAGCTGTTTTTT. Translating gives CSVEGQNTGELFF.

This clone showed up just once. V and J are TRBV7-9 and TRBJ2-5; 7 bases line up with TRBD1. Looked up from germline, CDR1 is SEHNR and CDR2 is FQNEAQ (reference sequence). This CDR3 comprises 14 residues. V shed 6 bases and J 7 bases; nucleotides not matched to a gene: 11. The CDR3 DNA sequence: TGTGCCAGCAGTCCCGGACAGGCGGTTGGGACCCAGTACTTC. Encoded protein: CASSPGQAVGTQYF.

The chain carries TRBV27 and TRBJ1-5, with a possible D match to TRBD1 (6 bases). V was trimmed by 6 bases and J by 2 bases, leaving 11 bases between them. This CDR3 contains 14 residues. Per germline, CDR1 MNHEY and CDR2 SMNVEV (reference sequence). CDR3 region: CASRGAARNQPQHF. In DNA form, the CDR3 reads TGTGCCAGCAGGGGGGCAGCCCGCAATCAGCCCCAGCATTTT.

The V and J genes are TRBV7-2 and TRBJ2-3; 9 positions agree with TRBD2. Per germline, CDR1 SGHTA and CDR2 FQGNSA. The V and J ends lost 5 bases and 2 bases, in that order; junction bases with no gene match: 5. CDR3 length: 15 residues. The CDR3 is CASSRAGGSTDTQYF. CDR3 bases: TGTGCCAGCAGCCGTGCGGGGGGGTCCACAGATACGCAGTATTTT.

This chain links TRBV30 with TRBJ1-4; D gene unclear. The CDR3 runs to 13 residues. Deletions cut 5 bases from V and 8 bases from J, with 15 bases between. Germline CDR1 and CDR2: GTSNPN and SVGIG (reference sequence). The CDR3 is CAWGAAEQEKLFF. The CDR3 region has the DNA TGTGCCTGGGGAGCGGCCGAGCAGGAAAAACTGTTTTTT.

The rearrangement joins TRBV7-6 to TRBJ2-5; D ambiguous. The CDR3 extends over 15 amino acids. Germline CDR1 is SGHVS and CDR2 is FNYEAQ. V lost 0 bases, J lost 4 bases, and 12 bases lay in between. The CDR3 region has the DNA TGTGCCAGCAGCTTAGCGCGAGCCCCGCGAGAGACCCAGTACTTC. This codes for CASSLARAPRETQYF.